This T cell receptor beta chain stems from a study of shared clonotypes between healthy human individuals. Assay execution proceeded at the deep level. Per sorted-subset replicate PCR, input was approximately 0.2 ug DNA, representing tens of thousands of T cell genomes. Sequencing used immunoSEQ multiplex PCR; TCRdb keeps in-frame clones, though not all of them. The top ten clones hold approximately 0.4% of a sample with fewer than 1.8 million clones, about 98.5% of them seen once. Germline loops: CDR1 MDHEN, CDR2 SYDVKM. V lost 9 bases to trimming and J lost 4 bases, with 10 bases between them. The CDR3 loop spans 12 amino acids.

This receptor was obtained from a young man in good health. The V gene is TRBV28, the J gene TRBJ2-1; D is ambiguous. The sequenced sample was naive CD4+ T cells sorted from blood. Subset meaning: CD45RA+ positively selected. CDR3 residues: CASSKLYNEQFF. For the CDR3, the DNA is TGTGCCAGTTCGAAACTTTACAATGAGCAGTTCTTC.